This T cell receptor (beta chain) comes out of a study of blood T cell repertoires in COVID-19. The V and J ends lost 2 bases and 6 bases, in that order; junction bases with no gene match: 8. Germline V lookup: CDR1 SQVTM, CDR2 ANQGSEA. The CDR3 totals 14 residues. Here immunoSEQ multiplex PCR was the method, and the copy in TCRdb shows in-frame clones only, minus some. This table holds 93,000 or so clones, nearly 85% found once. The J gene is TRBJ1-2, the V gene TRBV29-1; 8 bases are shared with TRBD1. The sequence was obtained from a human donor in a cohort sampled during active or convalescent COVID-19. Sequenced sample: peripheral blood. The CDR3 loop is CSVEMARGLNGYTF. The DNA for the CDR3 is TGCAGCGTTGAAATGGCCAGGGGGCTCAATGGCTACACCTTC.